This is a list of T cell receptor beta chains from one sample in a study of cytomegalovirus exposure and HLA in healthy donors. Produced via immunoSEQ multiplex PCR; TCRdb's table is partial and in-frame only. This table holds approximately 90,000 clones, about 94% found once. Sequenced material: PBMCs. These receptors all stem from a woman in her 30s in good health and CMV-seropositive. CDR3s include the opening cysteine and the closing phenylalanine or tryptophan. D genes are given only for firm matches. Size tells how often a clone was seen (once, few, many) or the class of an expanded clone, and some rows leave it out.

>.|TRBV20-1|TRBJ2-1|.
TGCAGTGCAAAGCCCGCGGGTGAGCAGTTCTTC
CSAKPAGEQFF
>TRBD1|TRBV10-2|TRBJ2-7|.
TGCGCCAGCAGTGAGTCGGGGACAGGGGGCGAGCAGTACTTC
CASSESGTGGEQYF
>.|TRBV4-1|TRBJ1-2|.
TGCGCCAGCAGCCACTCCGGGACAAGGTATCCCTATGGCTACACCTTC
CASSHSGTRYPYGYTF
>.|TRBV7-2|TRBJ1-2|.
TGTGCCAGCAGCTTAGTACAGGGTAACTATGGCTACACCTTC
CASSLVQGNYGYTF
>TRBD1|TRBV7-2|TRBJ2-7|.
TGTGCCATCGGACAGGGGCCTTACGAGCAGTACTTC
CAIGQGPYEQYF
>TRBD2|TRBV28|TRBJ2-3|.
TGTGCCAGCAGTTTTCCATCCACTAGCGGAGAGGGCTCAGATACGCAGTATTTT
CASSFPSTSGEGSDTQYF
>TRBD2|TRBV19|TRBJ2-1|.
TGTGCCAGTAGTATGGAAGCGGGGCCCTACAATGAGCAGTTCTTC
CASSMEAGPYNEQFF
>TRBD1|TRBV6-1|TRBJ2-2|.
TGTGCCAGCAGTAAAGCCGGGACAGGGTTTTTTGCCGGGGAGCTGTTTTTT
CASSKAGTGFFAGELFF
>.|TRBV19|TRBJ2-1|.
TGTGCCAGTAGTAATAAGCGGCTTGGGAATGAGCAGTTCTTC
CASSNKRLGNEQFF
>TRBD1|TRBV30|TRBJ1-1|once
TGTGCCTGGAGTGACAGGGGGCGCGTGAACACTGAAGCTTTCTTT
CAWSDRGRVNTEAFF
>.|TRBV4-1|TRBJ1-1|.
TGCGCCAGCAGCCAAGTCACAAACACTGAAGCTTTCTTT
CASSQVTNTEAFF
>.|TRBV29-1|TRBJ1-1|.
TGCAGCGTTGAAGGCGGCAGGGCGAACACTGAAGCTTTCTTT
CSVEGGRANTEAFF
>TRBD2|TRBV11-2|TRBJ2-7|.
TGTGCCAGCAGCCTCCGACTAGCGGGAATCGTCTCCTACGAGCAGTACTTC
CASSLRLAGIVSYEQYF
>TRBD2|TRBV10-2|TRBJ2-3|.
TGCGCCAGCATGGAGACTAGCGGGGTCACAGATACGCAGTATTTT
CASMETSGVTDTQYF
>TRBD2|TRBV11-2|TRBJ2-1|.
TGTGCCAGCAGCACCTTGGGCAGCGGGATAAGCTCCTACAATGAGCAGTTCTTC
CASSTLGSGISSYNEQFF
>.|TRBV27|TRBJ2-1|once
TGTGCCAGCGGGTCAGGGGGAGGTAGCTCCTACAATGAGCAGTTCTTC
CASGSGGGSSYNEQFF
>.|TRBV10-3|TRBJ2-7|.
TGTGCCATCAGTCTTCTGGACAGTCACTCCTACGAGCAGTACTTC
CAISLLDSHSYEQYF
>.|TRBV4-3|TRBJ2-3|.
TGCGCCAGCAGCCAAGAGGGGGGAATACTCACAGATACGCAGTATTTT
CASSQEGGILTDTQYF
>TRBD1|TRBV28|TRBJ1-2|once
TGTGCCAGCAGTTCAACAGGGGTCTATGGCTACACCTTC
CASSSTGVYGYTF
>.|TRBV6-6|TRBJ2-1|once
TGTGCCAGCAGTTACTCGAGTGGACACTACAATGAGCAGTTCTTC
CASSYSSGHYNEQFF
>.|TRBV28|TRBJ2-3|.
TGTGCCAGCCGGACTAACCCCAGGTCATCGGATACGCAGTATTTT
CASRTNPRSSDTQYF
>TRBD2|TRBV7-3|TRBJ2-1|.
TGTGCCAGCAGCTTAGCCCGACTAGCGGGAGGCCTCCTAAGCTCCTACAATGAGCAGTTCTTC
CASSLARLAGGLLSSYNEQFF
>.|TRBV30|TRBJ2-2|.
TGTGCCTGGAGCCGACTCGCCGGGGAGCTGTTTTTT
CAWSRLAGELFF
>TRBD1|TRBV6-4|TRBJ2-1|.
TGTGCCAGCAGCGAGACAGGGGATGGTGAGAATGAGCAGTTCTTC
CASSETGDGENEQFF
>TRBD1|TRBV7-2|TRBJ2-7|.
TGTGCCAGCAGCCGCTCGACAGGACAGGGATCTAAAGAGCAGTACTTC
CASSRSTGQGSKEQYF
>TRBD1|TRBV7-9|TRBJ2-1|.
TGTGCCAGCAGCCCCTCTGGGACAGGGGGCACTGAGCAGTTCTTC
CASSPSGTGGTEQFF
>TRBD2|TRBV7-8|TRBJ2-5|.
TGTGCCAGCAGCGAAGGGACTACCGGACTCCAAGAGACCCAGTACTTC
CASSEGTTGLQETQYF
>TRBD2|TRBV6-6|TRBJ2-1|.
TGTGCCAGCAGTTACGGGACTAGCGGCAATGAGCAGTTCTTC
CASSYGTSGNEQFF
>.|TRBV11-2|TRBJ2-3|.
TGTGCCAGCAGTTCCCAGGTCGGGAGCTTGGTGTATACGCAGTATTTT
CASSSQVGSLVYTQYF
>.|TRBV19|TRBJ1-5|.
TGTGCCAGTAGTATAAACAGGCTTAGCAATCAGCCCCAGCATTTT
CASSINRLSNQPQHF
>TRBD1|TRBV28|TRBJ2-7|.
TGTGCCAGCAGTTCCCGTGGGACAGTCGCCTACGAGCAGTACTTC
CASSSRGTVAYEQYF
>TRBD1|TRBV29-1|TRBJ1-1|.
TGCAGCGTTCAGACAGGGTCGAACACTGAAGCTTTCTTT
CSVQTGSNTEAFF
>TRBD2|TRBV27|TRBJ2-1|.
TGTGCCAGCAGTTTAGTAGCGGGCCGGTCGGGTTACAATGAGCAGTTCTTC
CASSLVAGRSGYNEQFF
>TRBD2|TRBV2|TRBJ2-3|.
TGTGCCAGCAACCCCGGACTAGCGGGGTTAGATACGCAGTATTTT
CASNPGLAGLDTQYF
>TRBD1|TRBV10-3|TRBJ1-2|.
TGTGCCATCAGTAGGACAGGGGGGCCCAACTATGGCTACACCTTC
CAISRTGGPNYGYTF
>TRBD1|TRBV7-8|TRBJ1-5|once
TGTGCCAGCAGCTTAGTCGGCAGGGGGAATAGCAATCAGCCCCAGCATTTT
CASSLVGRGNSNQPQHF
>.|TRBV5-4|TRBJ2-7|.
TGTGCCAGCAGCTTCGGGACTTTTTACGAGCAGTACTTC
CASSFGTFYEQYF
>.|TRBV21-1|TRBJ2-1|.
TGTGCCAGCTTATCAAGTCTGGCTAGCGGGAGGGCCGAAAATGAGCAGTTCTTC
CASLSSLASGRAENEQFF
>TRBD2|TRBV9|TRBJ2-3|.
TGTGCCAGCAGCGTAGGGGTTAGCGGGGAAGCCACAGATACGCAGTATTTT
CASSVGVSGEATDTQYF
>.|TRBV6-5|TRBJ2-5|.
TGTGCCAGCAGCGCTCTAGCGCGGGAGACCCAGTACTTC
CASSALARETQYF
>.|TRBV4-1|TRBJ1-5|.
TGCGCCAGCAGCCAAGTAATTACAGTCTATAGCAATCAGCCCCAGCATTTT
CASSQVITVYSNQPQHF
>.|TRBV5-1|TRBJ1-4|.
TGCGCCAGCAGCTTGGGGGGAGCGGCTAATGAAAAACTGTTTTTT
CASSLGGAANEKLFF
>.|TRBV12-5|TRBJ2-5|.
TGTGCTAGTGGTTTAGGGCAGGGATTAGGGGAGACCCAGTACTTC
CASGLGQGLGETQYF
>TRBD1|TRBV4-3|TRBJ1-2|.
TGCGCCAGCAGCCAAGAGACGGGACAGGCTAACTATGGCTACACCTTC
CASSQETGQANYGYTF
>TRBD1|TRBV7-2|TRBJ1-5|.
TGTGCCAGCAGCCAAAGGACAGGGGGACGCAATCAGCCCCAGCATTTT
CASSQRTGGRNQPQHF
>TRBD2|TRBV5-1|TRBJ2-7|few
TGCGCCAGCAGCTTGGCGTCATTTAGGAGGACTAGCGGGAACCCCCTGTACTTC
CASSLASFRRTSGNPLYF
>.|TRBV7-6|TRBJ1-2|.
TGTGCCAGCAGCTTGTCCCCCCCGGGGGATGGAGTAAACTATGGCTACACCTTC
CASSLSPPGDGVNYGYTF
>.|TRBV21-1|TRBJ1-3|.
TGTGCCAGCAGCAAATCAGGGATCCGAAACACCATATATTTT
CASSKSGIRNTIYF
>.|TRBV13|TRBJ1-1|.
TGTGCCAGCAGCTTTGATGGCGGGTCGGGGGTAACTGAAGCTTTCTTT
CASSFDGGSGVTEAFF
>.|TRBV15|TRBJ1-5|.
TGTGCCACCAGCAGAGCTGAGATGGCGGGGGGGCATCAGCCCCAGCATTTT
CATSRAEMAGGHQPQHF
>.|TRBV15|TRBJ1-3|.
TGTGCCACCAGCAGAGATAACCTACAGGGTTCTGGAAACACCATATATTTT
CATSRDNLQGSGNTIYF
>TRBD1|TRBV19|TRBJ2-1|.
TGTGCCAGTAGTATGGGCGTCGGGACAGGGTACTACAATGAGCAGTTCTTC
CASSMGVGTGYYNEQFF
>TRBD2|TRBV19|TRBJ2-1|.
TGTGCCAGTAGGCCCGGTGGTAGCGGGAACAATGAGCAGTTCTTC
CASRPGGSGNNEQFF
>TRBD1|TRBV4-1|TRBJ1-4|.
TGCGCCAGCAGCGTCGTGTCAGGGACAGCGAATGAAAAACTGTTTTTT
CASSVVSGTANEKLFF
>TRBD1|TRBV5-1|TRBJ1-1|.
TGCGCCAGCAGCCTGACAGGGGGCCCGAACACTGAAGCTTTCTTT
CASSLTGGPNTEAFF